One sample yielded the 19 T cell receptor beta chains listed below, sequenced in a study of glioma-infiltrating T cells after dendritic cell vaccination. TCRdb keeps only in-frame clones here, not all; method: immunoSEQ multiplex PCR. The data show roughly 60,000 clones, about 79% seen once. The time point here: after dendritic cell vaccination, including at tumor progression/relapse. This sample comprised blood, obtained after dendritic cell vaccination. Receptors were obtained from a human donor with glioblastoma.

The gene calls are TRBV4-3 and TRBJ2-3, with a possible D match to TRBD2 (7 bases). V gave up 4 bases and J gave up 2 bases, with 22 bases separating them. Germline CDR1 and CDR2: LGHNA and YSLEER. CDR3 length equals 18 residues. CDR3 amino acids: CASSLGFLGGAVTDTQYF. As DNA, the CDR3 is TGCGCCAGCAGCCTCGGGTTTCTTGGGGGGGCGGTCACAGATACGCAGTATTTT.

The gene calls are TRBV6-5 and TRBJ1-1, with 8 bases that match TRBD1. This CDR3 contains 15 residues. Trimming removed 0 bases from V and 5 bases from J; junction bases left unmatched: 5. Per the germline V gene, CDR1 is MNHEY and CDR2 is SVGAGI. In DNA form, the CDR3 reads TGTGCCAGCAGTTACTCGCAGGGGGCAGGAACTGAAGCTTTCTTT. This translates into CASSYSQGAGTEAFF.

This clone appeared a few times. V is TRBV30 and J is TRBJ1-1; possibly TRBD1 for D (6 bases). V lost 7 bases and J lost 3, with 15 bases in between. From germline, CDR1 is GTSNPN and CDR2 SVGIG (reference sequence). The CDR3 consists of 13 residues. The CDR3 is CASSRGFDTEAFF. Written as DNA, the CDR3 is TGTGCCTCCTCCAGGGGTTTCGACACTGAAGCTTTCTTT.

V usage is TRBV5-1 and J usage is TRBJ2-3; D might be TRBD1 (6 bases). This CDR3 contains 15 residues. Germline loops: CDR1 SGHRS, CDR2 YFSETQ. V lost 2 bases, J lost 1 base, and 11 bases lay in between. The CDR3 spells CASSLGAGGTDTQYF. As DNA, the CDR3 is TGCGCCAGCAGCTTAGGTGCAGGGGGCACAGATACGCAGTATTTT.

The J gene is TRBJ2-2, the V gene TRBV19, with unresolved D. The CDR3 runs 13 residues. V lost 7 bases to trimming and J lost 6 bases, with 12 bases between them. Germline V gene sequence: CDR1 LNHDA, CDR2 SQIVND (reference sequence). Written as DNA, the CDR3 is TGTGCCAGTAAACCTAGTGCCGCCGGGGAGCTGTTTTTT. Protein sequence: CASKPSAAGELFF. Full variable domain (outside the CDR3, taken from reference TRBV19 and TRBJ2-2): DGGITQSPKYLFRKEGQNVTLSCEQNLNHDAMYWYRQDPGQGLRLIYYSQIVNDFQKGDIAEGYSVSREKKESFPLTVTSAQKNPTAFYLCASKPSAAGELFFGEGSRLTVL.

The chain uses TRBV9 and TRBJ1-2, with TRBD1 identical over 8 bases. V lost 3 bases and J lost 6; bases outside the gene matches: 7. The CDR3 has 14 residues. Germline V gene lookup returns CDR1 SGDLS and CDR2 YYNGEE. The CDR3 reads CASSATGEADGYTF. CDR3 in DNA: TGTGCCAGCAGCGCGACAGGGGAAGCCGATGGCTACACCTTC.

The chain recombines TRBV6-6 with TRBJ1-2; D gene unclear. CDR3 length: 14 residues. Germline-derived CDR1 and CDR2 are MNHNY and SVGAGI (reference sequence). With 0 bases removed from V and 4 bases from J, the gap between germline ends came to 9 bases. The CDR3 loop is CASSYSQVAYGYTF. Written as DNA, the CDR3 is TGTGCCAGCAGTTACTCCCAGGTTGCCTATGGCTACACCTTC.

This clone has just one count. The CDR3 loop is CASSEATSGGVEIGSGELFF. The DNA of the CDR3 is TGTGCCAGCAGTGAAGCTACTAGCGGGGGAGTCGAAATAGGTTCCGGGGAGCTGTTTTTT. The chain has TRBV6-1 and TRBJ2-2, with 11 bases matching TRBD2. Trimming at V came to 0 bases and at J to 6 bases, leaving 15 bases not matched to a gene. Germline V gene lookup returns CDR1 MNHNS and CDR2 SASEGT. The CDR3 runs to 20 residues.

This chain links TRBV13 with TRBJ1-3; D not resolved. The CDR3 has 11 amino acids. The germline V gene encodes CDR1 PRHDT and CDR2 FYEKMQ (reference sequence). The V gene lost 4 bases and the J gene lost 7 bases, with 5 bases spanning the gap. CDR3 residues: CASSYSNTIYF. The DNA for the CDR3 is TGTGCCAGCAGCTACAGTAACACCATATATTTT.

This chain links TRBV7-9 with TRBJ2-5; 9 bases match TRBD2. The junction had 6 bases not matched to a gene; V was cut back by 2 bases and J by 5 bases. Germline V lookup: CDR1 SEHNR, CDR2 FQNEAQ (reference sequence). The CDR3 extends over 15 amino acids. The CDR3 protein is CASSLIAGGRETQYF. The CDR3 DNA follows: TGTGCCAGCAGCTTAATCGCGGGGGGGCGGGAGACCCAGTACTTC. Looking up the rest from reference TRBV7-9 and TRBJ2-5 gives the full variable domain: DTGVSQNPRHKITKRGQNVTFRCDPISEHNRLYWYRQTLGQGPEFLTYFQNEAQLEKSRLLSDRFSAERPKGSFSTLEIQRTEQGDSAMYLCASSLIAGGRETQYFGPGTRLLVL.

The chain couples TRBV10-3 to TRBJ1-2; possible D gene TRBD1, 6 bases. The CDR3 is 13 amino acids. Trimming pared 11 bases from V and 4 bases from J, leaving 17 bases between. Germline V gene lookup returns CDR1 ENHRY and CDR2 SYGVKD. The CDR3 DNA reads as TGTGCCGCGCACGGGTGGACAGTCTATGGCTACACCTTC. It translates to CAAHGWTVYGYTF.

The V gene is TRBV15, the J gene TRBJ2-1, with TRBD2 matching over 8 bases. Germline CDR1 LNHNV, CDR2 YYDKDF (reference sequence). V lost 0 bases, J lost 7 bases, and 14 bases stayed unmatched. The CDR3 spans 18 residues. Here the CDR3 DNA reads TGTGCCACCAGCAGAGATTACCCCAGTCGACAGCGGGAGAATGAGCAGTTCTTC. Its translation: CATSRDYPSRQRENEQFF.

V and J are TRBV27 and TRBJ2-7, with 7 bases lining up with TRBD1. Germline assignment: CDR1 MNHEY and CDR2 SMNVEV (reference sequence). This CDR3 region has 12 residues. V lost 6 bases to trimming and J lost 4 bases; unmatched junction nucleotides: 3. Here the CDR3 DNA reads TGTGCCAGCAGGACAGGGTGGTACGAGCAGTACTTC. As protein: CASRTGWYEQYF.

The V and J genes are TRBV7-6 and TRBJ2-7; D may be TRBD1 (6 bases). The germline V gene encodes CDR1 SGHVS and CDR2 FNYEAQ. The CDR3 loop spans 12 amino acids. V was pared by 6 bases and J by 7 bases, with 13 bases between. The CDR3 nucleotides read TGTGCCAGCAGTAGGGACACGGGTGAGCAGTACTTC. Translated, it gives CASSRDTGEQYF.

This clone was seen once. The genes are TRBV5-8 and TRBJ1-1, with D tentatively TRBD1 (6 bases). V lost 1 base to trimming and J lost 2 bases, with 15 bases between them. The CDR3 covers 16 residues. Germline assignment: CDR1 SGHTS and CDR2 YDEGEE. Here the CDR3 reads CASSLRGGYLNTEAFF. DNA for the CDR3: TGTGCCAGCAGCTTGAGGGGGGGCTACCTAAACACTGAAGCTTTCTTT. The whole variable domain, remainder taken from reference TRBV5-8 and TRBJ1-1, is EAGVTQSPTHLIKTRGQQATLRCSPISGHTSVYWYQQALGLGLQFLLWYDEGEERNRGNFPPRFSGRQFPNYSSELNVNALELEDSALYLCASSLRGGYLNTEAFFGQGTRLTVV.

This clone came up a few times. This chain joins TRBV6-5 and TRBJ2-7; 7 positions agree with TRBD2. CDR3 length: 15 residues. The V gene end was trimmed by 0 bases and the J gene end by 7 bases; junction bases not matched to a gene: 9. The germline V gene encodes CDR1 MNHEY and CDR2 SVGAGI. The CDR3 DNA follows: TGTGCCAGCAGTTACTCGTTGTGGGGGGGTGGTGAGCAGTACTTC. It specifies CASSYSLWGGGEQYF.

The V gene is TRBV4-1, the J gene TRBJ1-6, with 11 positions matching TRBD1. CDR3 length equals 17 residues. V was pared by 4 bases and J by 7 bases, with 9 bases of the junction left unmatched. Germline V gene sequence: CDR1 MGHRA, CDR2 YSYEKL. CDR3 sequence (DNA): TGCGCCAGCAGCCGAGCATTCGGGACAGGGGGGAATTCACCCCTCCACTTT. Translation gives CASSRAFGTGGNSPLHF.

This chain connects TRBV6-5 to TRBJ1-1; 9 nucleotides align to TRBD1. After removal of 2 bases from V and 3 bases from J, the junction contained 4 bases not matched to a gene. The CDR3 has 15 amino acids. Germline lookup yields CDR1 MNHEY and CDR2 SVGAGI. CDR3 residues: CASSYEGTGYTEAFF. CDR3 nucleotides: TGTGCCAGCAGTTACGAGGGGACAGGGTACACTGAAGCTTTCTTT.

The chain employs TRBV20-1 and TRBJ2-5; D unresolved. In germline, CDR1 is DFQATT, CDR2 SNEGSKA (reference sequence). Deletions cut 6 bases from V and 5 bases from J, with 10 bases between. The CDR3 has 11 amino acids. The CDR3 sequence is CSADLGETQYF. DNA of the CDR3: TGCAGTGCAGACCTAGGCGAGACCCAGTACTTC.